This T cell receptor (beta chain) is drawn from a study of T cell repertoires in cytomegalovirus infection. TCRdb reprocessed the reads via MiXCR and lists one record per CDR3 protein. The table shows 150,000 to 200,000 distinct CDR3 sequences, with 28% occurring only once. V gave up 2 bases and J gave up 1 base; unmatched junction bases: 6. The CDR3 runs 17 residues. Germline CDR1 reads LNHDA; CDR2 reads SQIVND (reference sequence). This clonotype was recorded a few times. The sample was PBMCs. The V gene is TRBV19, the J gene TRBJ1-5; 9 bases align to TRBD1. The receptor was isolated from a human donor in good health (CMV status not recorded). Some clones in this sample may be carry-over from other donors' samples. CDR3 sequence (DNA): TGTGCCAGTAGTATACGCCGGGGACAGGGCAGCAATCAGCCCCAGCATTTT. Its translation: CASSIRRGQGSNQPQHF.